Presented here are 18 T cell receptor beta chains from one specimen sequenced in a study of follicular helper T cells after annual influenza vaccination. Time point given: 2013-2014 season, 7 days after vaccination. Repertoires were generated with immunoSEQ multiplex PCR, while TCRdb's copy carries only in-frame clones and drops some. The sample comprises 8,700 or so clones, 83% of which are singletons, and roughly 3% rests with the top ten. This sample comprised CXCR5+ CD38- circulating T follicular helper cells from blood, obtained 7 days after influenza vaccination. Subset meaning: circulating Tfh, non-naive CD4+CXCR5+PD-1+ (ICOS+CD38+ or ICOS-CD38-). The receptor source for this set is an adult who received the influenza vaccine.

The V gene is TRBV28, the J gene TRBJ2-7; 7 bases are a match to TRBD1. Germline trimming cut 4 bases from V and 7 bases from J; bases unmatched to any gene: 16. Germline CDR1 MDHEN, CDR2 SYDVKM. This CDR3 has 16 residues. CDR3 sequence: CASSSARLRGHGEQYF. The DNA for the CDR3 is TGTGCCAGCAGTTCCGCCCGCCTTAGGGGGCATGGGGAGCAGTACTTC.

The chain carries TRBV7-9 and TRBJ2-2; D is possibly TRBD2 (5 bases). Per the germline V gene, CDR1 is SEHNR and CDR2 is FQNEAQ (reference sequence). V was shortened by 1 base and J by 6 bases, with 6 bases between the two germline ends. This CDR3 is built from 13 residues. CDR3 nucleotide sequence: TGTGCCAGCAGCTTAGTCGGGGCCGGGGAGCTGTTTTTT. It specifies CASSLVGAGELFF. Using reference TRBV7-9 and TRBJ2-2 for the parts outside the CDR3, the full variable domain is DTGVSQNPRHKITKRGQNVTFRCDPISEHNRLYWYRQTLGQGPEFLTYFQNEAQLEKSRLLSDRFSAERPKGSFSTLEIQRTEQGDSAMYLCASSLVGAGELFFGEGSRLTVL.

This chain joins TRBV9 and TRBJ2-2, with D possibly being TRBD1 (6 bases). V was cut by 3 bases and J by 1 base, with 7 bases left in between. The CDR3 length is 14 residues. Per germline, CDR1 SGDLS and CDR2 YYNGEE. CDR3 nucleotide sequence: TGTGCCAGCAGCGCGGACAGGAACACCGGGGAGCTGTTTTTT. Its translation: CASSADRNTGELFF.

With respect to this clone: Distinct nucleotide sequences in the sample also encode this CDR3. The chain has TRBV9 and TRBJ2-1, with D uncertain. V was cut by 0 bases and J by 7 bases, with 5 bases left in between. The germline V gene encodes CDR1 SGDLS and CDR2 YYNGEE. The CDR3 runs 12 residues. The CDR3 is CASSVGLNEQFF. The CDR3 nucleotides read TGTGCCAGCAGCGTAGGGTTGAATGAGCAGTTCTTC.

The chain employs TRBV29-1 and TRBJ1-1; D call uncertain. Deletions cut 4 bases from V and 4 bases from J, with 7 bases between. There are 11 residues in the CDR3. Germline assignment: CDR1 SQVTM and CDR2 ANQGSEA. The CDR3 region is CSVGGSTEAFF. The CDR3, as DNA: TGCAGCGTTGGGGGTTCCACTGAAGCTTTCTTT.

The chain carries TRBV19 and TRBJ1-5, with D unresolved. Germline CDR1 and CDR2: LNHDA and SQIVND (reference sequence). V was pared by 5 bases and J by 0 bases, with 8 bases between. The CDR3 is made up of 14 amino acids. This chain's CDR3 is CASSRGNSNQPQHF. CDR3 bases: TGTGCCAGTAGTCGGGGAAATAGCAATCAGCCCCAGCATTTT.

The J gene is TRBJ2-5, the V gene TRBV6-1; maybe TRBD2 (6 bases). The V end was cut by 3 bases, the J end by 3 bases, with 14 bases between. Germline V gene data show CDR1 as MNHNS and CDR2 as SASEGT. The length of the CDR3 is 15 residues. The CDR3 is CASSDPQTGEETQYF. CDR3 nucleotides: TGTGCCAGCAGTGACCCCCAGACGGGAGAAGAGACCCAGTACTTC.

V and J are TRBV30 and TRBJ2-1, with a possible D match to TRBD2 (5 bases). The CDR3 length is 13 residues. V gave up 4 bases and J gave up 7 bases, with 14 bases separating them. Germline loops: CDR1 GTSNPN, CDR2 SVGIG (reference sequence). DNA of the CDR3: TGTGCCTGGACTCGTGGGCCGGGGAATGAGCAGTTCTTC. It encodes CAWTRGPGNEQFF.

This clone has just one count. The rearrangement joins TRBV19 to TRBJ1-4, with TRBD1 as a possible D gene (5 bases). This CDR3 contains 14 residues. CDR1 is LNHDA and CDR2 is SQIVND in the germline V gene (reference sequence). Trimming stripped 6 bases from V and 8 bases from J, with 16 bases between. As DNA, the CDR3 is TGTGCCAGTAGAATGGGGCAGTTAGGAGAAAAACTGTTTTTT. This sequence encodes CASRMGQLGEKLFF.

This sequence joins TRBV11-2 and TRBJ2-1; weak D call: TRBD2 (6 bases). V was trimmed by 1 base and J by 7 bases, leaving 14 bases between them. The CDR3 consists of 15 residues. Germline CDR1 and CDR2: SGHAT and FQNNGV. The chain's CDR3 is CASSLVGGALNEQFF. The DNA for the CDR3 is TGTGCCAGCAGCTTAGTTGGCGGGGCGCTTAATGAGCAGTTCTTC.

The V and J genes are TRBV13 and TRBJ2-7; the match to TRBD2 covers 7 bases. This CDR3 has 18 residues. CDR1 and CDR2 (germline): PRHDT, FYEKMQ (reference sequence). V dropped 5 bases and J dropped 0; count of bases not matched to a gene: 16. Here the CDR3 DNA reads TGTGCCAGCAGCACGTCCGGGACTACCGCTCTGAGCTCCTACGAGCAGTACTTC. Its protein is CASSTSGTTALSSYEQYF.

The DNA for the CDR3 is TGTGCCAGCAGCTTGTACGGTTTGAACACTGAAGCTTTCTTT. It yields the protein CASSLYGLNTEAFF. The chain joins TRBV5-8 to TRBJ1-1; D not resolved. Germline CDR1 reads SGHTS; CDR2 reads YDEGEE. CDR3 length equals 14 residues. Trimming left V 1 base short and J 0 bases short, with 7 bases between.

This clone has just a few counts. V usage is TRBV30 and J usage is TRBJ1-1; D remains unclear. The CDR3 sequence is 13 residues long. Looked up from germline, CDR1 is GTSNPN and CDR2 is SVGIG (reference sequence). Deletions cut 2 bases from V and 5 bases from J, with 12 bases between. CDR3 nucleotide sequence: TGTGCCTGGAGTCTAGAGGGAAGTACTGAAGCTTTCTTT. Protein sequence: CAWSLEGSTEAFF.

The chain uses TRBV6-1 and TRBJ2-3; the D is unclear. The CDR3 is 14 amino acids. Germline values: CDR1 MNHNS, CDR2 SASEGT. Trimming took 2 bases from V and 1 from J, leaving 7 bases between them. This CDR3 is CASSEYDGTDTQYF. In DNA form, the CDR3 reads TGTGCCAGCAGTGAATACGACGGCACAGATACGCAGTATTTT.

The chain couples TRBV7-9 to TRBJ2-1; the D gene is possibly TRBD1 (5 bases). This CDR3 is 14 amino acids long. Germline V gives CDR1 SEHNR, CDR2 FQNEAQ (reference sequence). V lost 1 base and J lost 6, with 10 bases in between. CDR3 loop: CASSLERGINEQFF. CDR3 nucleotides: TGTGCCAGCAGCTTAGAAAGGGGTATCAATGAGCAGTTCTTC.

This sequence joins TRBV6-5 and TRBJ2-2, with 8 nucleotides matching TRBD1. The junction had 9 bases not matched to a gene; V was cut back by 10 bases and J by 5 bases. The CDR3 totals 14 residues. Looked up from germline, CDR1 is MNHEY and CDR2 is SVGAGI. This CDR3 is CAIRTGKGTGELFF. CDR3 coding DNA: TGTGCCATCCGGACAGGGAAGGGGACCGGGGAGCTGTTTTTT.

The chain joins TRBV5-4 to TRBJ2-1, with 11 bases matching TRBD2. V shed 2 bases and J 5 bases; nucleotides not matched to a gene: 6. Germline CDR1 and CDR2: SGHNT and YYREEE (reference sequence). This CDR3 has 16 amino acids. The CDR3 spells CASSFSIAGGHNEQFF. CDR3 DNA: TGTGCCAGCAGCTTCTCCATAGCGGGGGGGCACAATGAGCAGTTCTTC.

The CDR3 bases are TGTGCCAGCAGTGAAAAGGACTCCCGGGGCTCACCCCTCCACTTT. Residues: CASSEKDSRGSPLHF. This chain joins TRBV6-1 and TRBJ1-6, with D possibly TRBD1 on 5 matching bases. In germline, CDR1 is MNHNS, CDR2 SASEGT. The CDR3 runs to 15 residues. V gave up 2 bases and J gave up 10 bases, with 15 bases separating them.